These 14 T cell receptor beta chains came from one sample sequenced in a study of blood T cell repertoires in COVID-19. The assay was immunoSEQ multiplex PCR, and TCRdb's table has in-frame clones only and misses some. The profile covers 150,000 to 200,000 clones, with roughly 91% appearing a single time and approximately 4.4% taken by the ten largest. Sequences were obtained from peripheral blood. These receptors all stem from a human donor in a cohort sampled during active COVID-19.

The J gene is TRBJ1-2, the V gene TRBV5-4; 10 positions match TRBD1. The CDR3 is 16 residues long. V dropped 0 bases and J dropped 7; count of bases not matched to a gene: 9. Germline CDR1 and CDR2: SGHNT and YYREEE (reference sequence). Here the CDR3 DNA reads TGTGCCAGCAGCTTGGGTCCGGGACAGGGGAAGAGTGGCTACACCTTC. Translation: CASSLGPGQGKSGYTF.

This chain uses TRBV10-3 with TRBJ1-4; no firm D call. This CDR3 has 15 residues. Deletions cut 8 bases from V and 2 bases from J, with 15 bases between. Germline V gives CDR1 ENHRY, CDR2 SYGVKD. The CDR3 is CAIGGGIGTNEKLFF. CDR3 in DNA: TGTGCCATCGGCGGTGGTATAGGCACTAATGAAAAACTGTTTTTT.

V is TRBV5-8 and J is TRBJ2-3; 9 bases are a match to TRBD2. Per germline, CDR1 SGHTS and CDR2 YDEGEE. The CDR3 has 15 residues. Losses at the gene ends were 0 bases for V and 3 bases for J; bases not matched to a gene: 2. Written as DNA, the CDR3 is TGTGCCAGCAGCTTGGGACTAGCGGATACAGATACGCAGTATTTT. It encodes CASSLGLADTDTQYF. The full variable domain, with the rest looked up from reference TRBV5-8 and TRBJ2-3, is EAGVTQSPTHLIKTRGQQATLRCSPISGHTSVYWYQQALGLGLQFLLWYDEGEERNRGNFPPRFSGRQFPNYSSELNVNALELEDSALYLCASSLGLADTDTQYFGPGTRLTVL.

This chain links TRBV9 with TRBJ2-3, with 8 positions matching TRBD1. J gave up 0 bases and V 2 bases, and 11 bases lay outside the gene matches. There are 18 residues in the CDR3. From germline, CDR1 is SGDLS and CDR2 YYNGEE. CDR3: CASSVAPGTGASTDTQYF. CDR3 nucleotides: TGTGCCAGCAGCGTCGCACCCGGGACAGGTGCTAGCACAGATACGCAGTATTTT.

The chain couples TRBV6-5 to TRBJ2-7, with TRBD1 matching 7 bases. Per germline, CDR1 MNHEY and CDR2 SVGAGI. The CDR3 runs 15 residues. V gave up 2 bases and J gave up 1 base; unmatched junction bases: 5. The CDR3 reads CASSYGQEPSYEQYF. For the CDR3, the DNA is TGTGCCAGCAGTTACGGACAGGAGCCGTCCTACGAGCAGTACTTC.

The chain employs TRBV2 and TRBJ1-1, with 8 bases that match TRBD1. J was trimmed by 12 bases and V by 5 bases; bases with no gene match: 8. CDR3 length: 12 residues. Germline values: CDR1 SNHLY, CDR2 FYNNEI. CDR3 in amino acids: CASSLDRGWSFF. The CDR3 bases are TGTGCCAGCAGTCTTGACAGGGGTTGGTCTTTCTTT.

CDR3: CATQGGTDTQYF. CDR3 DNA: TGTGCCACCCAAGGGGGCACAGATACGCAGTATTTT. The V gene is TRBV5-4, the J gene TRBJ2-3; possibly TRBD1 for D (5 bases). This CDR3 region has 12 residues. Germline V CDR1 and CDR2: SGHNT, YYREEE (reference sequence). V was clipped by 9 bases and J by 1 base, with 9 bases between them. The complete variable domain, with remaining parts taken from reference TRBV5-4 and TRBJ2-3, reads ETGVTQSPTHLIKTRGQQVTLRCSSQSGHNTVSWYQQALGQGPQFIFQYYREEENGRGNFPPRFSGLQFPNYSSELNVNALELDDSALYLCATQGGTDTQYFGPGTRLTVL.

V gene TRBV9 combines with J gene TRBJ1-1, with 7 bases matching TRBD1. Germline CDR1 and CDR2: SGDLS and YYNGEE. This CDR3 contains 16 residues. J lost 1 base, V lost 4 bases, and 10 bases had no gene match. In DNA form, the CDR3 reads TGTGCCAGCAGCCCCATGGGTGAGGGGGCGAACACTGAAGCTTTCTTT. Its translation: CASSPMGEGANTEAFF.

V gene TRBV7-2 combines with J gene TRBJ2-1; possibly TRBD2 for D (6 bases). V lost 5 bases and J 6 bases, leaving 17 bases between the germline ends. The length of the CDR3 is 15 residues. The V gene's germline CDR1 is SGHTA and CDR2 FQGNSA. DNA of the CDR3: TGTGCCAGCAGCCTACGGCAGGTGGAGGGCAATGAGCAGTTCTTC. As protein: CASSLRQVEGNEQFF.

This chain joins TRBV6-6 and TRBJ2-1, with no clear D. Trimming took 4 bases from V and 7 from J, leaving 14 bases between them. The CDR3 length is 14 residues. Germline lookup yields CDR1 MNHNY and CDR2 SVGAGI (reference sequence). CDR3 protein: CASSSPSALNEQFF. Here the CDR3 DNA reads TGTGCCAGCAGTTCCCCCTCAGCACTAAATGAGCAGTTCTTC.

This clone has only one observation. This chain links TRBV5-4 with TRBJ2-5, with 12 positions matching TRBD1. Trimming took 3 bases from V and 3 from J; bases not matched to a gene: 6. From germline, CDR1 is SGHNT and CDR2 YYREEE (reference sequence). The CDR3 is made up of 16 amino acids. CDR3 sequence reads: CASSWGDRGREETQYF. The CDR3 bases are TGTGCCAGCAGCTGGGGGGACAGGGGGCGTGAAGAGACCCAGTACTTC.

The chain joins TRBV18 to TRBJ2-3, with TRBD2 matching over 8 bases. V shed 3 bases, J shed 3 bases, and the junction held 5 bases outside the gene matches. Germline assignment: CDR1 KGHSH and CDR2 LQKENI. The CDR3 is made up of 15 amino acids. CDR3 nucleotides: TGTGCCAGCTCACCTTCCAGCGGGAGTACAGATACGCAGTATTTT. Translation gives CASSPSSGSTDTQYF.

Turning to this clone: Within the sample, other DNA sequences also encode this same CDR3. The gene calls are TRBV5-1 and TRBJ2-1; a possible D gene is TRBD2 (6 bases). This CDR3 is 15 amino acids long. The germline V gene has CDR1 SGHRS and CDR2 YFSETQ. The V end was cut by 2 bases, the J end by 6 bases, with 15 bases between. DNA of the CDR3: TGCGCCAGCAGCTTATCTCCAGGAGGGATCAATGAGCAGTTCTTC. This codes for CASSLSPGGINEQFF.

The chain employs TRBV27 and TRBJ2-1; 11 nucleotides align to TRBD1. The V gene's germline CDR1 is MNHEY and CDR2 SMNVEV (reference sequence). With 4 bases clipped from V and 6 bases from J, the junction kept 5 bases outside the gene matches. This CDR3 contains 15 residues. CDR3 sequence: CASSSRDRGVNEQFF. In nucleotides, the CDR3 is TGTGCCAGCAGTTCCCGGGACAGGGGGGTCAATGAGCAGTTCTTC.